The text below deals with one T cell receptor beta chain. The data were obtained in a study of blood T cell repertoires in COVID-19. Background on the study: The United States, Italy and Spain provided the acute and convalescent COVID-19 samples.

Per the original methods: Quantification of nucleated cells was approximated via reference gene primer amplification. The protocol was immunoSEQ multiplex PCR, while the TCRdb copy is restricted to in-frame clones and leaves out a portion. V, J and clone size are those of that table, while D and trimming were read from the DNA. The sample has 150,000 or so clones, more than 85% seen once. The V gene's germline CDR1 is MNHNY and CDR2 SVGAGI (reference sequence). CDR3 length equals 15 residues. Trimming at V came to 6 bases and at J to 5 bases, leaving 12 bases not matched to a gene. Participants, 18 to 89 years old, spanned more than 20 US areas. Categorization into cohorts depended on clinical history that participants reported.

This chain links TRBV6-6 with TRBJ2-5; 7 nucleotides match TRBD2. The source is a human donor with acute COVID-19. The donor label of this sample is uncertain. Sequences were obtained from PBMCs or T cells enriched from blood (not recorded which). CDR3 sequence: CASSPPGGLGETQYF. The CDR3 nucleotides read TGTGCCAGCAGCCCGCCGGGGGGTCTCGGGGAGACCCAGTACTTC.